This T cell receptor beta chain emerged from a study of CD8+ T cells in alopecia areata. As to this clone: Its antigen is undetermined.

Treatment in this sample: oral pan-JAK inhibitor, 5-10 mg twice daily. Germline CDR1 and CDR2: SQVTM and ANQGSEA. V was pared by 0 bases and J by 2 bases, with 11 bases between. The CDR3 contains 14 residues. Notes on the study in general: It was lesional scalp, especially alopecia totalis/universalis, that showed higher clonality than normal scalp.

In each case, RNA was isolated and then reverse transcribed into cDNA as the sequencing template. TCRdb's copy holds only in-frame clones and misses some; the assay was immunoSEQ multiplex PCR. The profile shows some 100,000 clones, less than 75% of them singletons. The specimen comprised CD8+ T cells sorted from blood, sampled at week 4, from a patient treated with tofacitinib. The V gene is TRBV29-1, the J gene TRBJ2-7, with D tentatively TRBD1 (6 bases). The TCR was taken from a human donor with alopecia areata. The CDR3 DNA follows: TGCAGCGTTGAAGACCGGGACATGGCCTACGAGCAGTACTTC. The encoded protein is CSVEDRDMAYEQYF.